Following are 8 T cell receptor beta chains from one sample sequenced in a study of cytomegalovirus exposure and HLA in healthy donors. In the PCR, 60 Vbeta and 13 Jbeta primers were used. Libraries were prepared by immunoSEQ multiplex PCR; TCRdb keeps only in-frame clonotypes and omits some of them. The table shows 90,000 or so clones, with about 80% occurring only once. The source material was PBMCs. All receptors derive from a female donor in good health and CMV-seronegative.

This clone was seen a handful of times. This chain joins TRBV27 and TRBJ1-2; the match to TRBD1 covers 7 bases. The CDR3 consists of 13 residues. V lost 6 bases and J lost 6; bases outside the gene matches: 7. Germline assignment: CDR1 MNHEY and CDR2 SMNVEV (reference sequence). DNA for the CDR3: TGTGCCAGCAGAGGGGGCGCGTTTCATGGCTACACCTTC. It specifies CASRGGAFHGYTF.

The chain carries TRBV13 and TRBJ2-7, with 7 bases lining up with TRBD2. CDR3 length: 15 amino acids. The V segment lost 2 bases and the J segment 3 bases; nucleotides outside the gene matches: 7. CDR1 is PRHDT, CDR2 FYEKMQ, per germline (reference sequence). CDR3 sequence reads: CASSLSGGGSYEQYF. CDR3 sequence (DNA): TGTGCCAGCAGCTTATCAGGTGGCGGGAGCTACGAGCAGTACTTC.

In nucleotides, the CDR3 is TGTGCCAGCACCGATGCGGGGACAGCCACTGAAGCTTTCTTT. It encodes CASTDAGTATEAFF. The chain couples TRBV28 to TRBJ1-1, with 7 bases identical to TRBD1. CDR1 and CDR2 (germline): MDHEN, SYDVKM. This CDR3 is built from 14 residues. The V segment lost 7 bases and the J segment 4 bases; nucleotides outside the gene matches: 9.

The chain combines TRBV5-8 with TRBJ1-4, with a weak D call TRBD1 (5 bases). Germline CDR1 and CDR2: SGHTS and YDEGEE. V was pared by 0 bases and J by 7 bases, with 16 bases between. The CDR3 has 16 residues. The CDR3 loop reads CASSLGRGADGEKLFF. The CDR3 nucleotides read TGTGCCAGCAGCTTGGGGCGGGGCGCGGATGGTGAAAAACTGTTTTTT.

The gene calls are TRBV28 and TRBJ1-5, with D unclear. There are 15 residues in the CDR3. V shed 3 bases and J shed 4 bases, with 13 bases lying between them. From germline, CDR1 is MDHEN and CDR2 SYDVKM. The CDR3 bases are TGTGCCAGCAGTTTTTCCGGGGATGGGAATCAGCCCCAGCATTTT. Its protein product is CASSFSGDGNQPQHF.

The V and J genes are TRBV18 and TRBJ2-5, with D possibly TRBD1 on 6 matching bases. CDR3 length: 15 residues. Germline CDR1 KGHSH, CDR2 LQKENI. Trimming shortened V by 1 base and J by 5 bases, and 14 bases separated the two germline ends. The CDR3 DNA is TGTGCCAGCTCACCACGAAGTAACCAGGGGGAGACCCAGTACTTC. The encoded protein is CASSPRSNQGETQYF.

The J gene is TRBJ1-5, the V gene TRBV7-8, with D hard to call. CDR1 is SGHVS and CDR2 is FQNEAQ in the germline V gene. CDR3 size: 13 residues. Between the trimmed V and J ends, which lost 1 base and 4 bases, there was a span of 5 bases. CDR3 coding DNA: TGTGCCAGCAGCTTAGTAGTGAATCAGCCCCAGCATTTT. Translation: CASSLVVNQPQHF. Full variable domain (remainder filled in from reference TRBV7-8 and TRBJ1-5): GAGVSQSPRYKVAKRGQDVALRCDPISGHVSLFWYQQALGQGPEFLTYFQNEAQLDKSGLPSDRFFAERPEGSVSTLKIQRTQQEDSAVYLCASSLVVNQPQHFGDGTRLSIL.

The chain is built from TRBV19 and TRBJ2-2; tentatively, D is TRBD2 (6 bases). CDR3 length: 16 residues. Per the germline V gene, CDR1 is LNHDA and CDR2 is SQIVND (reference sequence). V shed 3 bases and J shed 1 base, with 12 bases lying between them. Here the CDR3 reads CASSIRGRGNTGELFF. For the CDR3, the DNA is TGTGCCAGTAGTATCAGAGGGCGGGGGAACACCGGGGAGCTGTTTTTT.